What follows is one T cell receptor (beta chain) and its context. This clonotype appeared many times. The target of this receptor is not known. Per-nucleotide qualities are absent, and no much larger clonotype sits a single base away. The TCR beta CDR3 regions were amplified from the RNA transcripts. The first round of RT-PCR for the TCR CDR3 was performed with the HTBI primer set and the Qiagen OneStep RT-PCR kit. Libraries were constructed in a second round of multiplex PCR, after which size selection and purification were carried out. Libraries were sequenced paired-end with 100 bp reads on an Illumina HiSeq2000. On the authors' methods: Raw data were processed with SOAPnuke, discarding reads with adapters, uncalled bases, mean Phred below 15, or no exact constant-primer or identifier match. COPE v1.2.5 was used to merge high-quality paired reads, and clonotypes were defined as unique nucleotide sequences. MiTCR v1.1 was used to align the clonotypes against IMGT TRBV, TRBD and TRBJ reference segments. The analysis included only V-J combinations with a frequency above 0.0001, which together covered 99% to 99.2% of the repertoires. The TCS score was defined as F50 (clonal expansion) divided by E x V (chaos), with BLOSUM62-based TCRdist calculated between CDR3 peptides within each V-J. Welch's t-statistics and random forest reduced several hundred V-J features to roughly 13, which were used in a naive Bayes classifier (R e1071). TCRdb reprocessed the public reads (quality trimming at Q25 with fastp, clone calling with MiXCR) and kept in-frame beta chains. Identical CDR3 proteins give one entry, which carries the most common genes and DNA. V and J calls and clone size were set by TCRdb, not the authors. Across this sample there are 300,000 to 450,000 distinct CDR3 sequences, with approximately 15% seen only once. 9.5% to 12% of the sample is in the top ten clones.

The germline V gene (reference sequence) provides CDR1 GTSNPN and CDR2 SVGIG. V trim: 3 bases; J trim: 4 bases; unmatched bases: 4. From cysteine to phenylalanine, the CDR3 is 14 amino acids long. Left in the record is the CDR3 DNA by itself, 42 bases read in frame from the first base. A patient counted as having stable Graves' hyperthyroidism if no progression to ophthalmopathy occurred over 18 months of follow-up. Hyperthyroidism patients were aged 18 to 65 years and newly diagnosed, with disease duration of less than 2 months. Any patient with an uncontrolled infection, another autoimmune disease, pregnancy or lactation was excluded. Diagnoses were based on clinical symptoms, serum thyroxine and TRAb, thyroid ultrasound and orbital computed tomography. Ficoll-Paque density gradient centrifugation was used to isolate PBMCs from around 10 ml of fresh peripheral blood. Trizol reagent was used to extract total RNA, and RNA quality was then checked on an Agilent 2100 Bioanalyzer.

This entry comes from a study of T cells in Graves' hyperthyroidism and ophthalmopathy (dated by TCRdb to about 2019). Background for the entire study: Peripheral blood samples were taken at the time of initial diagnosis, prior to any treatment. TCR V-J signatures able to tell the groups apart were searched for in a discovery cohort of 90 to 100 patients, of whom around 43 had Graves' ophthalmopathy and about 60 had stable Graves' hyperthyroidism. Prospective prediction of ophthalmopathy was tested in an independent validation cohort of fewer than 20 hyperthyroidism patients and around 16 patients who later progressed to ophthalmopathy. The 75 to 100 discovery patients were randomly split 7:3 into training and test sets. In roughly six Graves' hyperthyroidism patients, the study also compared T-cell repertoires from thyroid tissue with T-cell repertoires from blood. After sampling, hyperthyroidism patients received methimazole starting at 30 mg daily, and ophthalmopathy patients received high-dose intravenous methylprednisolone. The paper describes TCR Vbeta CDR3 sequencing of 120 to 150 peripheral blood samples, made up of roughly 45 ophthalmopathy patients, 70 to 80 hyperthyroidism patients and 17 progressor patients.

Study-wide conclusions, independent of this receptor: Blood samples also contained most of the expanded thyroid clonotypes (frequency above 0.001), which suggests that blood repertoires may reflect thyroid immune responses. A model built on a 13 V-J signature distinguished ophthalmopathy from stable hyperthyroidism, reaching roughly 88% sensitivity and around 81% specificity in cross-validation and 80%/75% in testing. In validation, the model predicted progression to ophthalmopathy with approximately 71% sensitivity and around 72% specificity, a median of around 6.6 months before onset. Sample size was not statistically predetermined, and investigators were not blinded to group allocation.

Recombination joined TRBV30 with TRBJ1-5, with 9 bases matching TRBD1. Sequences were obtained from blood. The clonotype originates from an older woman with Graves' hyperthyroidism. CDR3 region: CAWSEGQGNQPQHF. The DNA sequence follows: TGTGCCTGGAGCGAGGGACAGGGTAATCAGCCCCAGCATTTT.